Listed below are T cell receptor beta chains from one sample, sequenced in a study of cytomegalovirus exposure and HLA in healthy donors. The data were produced by immunoSEQ multiplex PCR, yet TCRdb's version contains in-frame clones alone and is incomplete. This table has roughly 140,000 clones, around 84% appearing once. Sequencing was performed on PBMCs. The receptors were sampled from a boy aged 2 to 10 in good health and CMV-seronegative. CDR3s include the opening cysteine and the closing phenylalanine or tryptophan. The order of the fields is V gene, J gene, D gene, clone size, CDR3 protein, CDR3 DNA. The D gene is left open where the match is weak. Size tells how often a clone was seen (once, few, many) or the class of an expanded clone, and some rows leave it out.

TRBV5-1	TRBJ2-7	NA	NA	CASSLRTQGDEQYF	TGCGCCAGCAGCTTGAGGACGCAGGGCGACGAGCAGTACTTC
TRBV9	TRBJ1-3	NA	NA	CASSATRGTGPMKNTIYF	TGTGCCAGCAGCGCTACCAGGGGAACGGGCCCAATGAAAAACACCATATATTTT
TRBV7-3	TRBJ2-3	TRBD1	NA	CASSLKGLGQGITDTQYF	TGTGCCAGCAGCTTAAAAGGACTCGGACAGGGGATCACAGATACGCAGTATTTT
TRBV5-3	TRBJ1-2	NA	NA	CARSLIANYGYTF	TGTGCCAGAAGCTTGATAGCTAACTATGGCTACACCTTC
TRBV7-9	TRBJ2-7	TRBD2	NA	CSSSLPGLAYEQYF	TGTTCCAGCAGCTTACCGGGACTAGCGTACGAGCAGTACTTC
TRBV2	TRBJ2-1	NA	NA	CASTRVSQVSGEQFF	TGTGCCAGCACGAGAGTGAGTCAGGTATCCGGTGAGCAGTTCTTC
TRBV7-9	TRBJ1-1	TRBD1	NA	CSSSPQGGKRLTEAFF	TGTTCCAGCAGCCCACAGGGGGGGAAAAGATTAACTGAAGCTTTCTTT
TRBV5-1	TRBJ2-1	TRBD1	NA	CASSLGPGQVRNEQFF	TGCGCCAGCAGCTTGGGGCCAGGACAGGTCAGGAATGAGCAGTTCTTC
TRBV29-1	TRBJ2-3	NA	NA	CSVDGHTDTQYF	TGCAGCGTCGATGGCCACACAGATACGCAGTATTTT
TRBV7-3	TRBJ2-2	NA	once	CASRTVTGELFF	TGTGCCAGCCGGACAGTCACCGGGGAGCTGTTTTTT
TRBV7-2	TRBJ1-1	TRBD1	NA	CASSHKITGVGRWTEAFF	TGTGCCAGCAGCCACAAAATAACAGGGGTCGGGAGATGGACTGAAGCTTTCTTT
TRBV11-3	TRBJ1-1	NA	NA	CASSFIVAEMNTEAFF	TGTGCCAGCAGCTTTATTGTAGCGGAAATGAACACTGAAGCTTTCTTT
TRBV19	TRBJ1-4	TRBD1	NA	CASSDGRDRGLENEKLFF	TGTGCCAGTAGTGATGGCCGGGACAGGGGGCTAGAAAATGAAAAACTGTTTTTT
TRBV27	TRBJ2-2	NA	NA	CASSHRQGTGELFF	TGTGCCAGCAGCCACCGCCAGGGGACCGGGGAGCTGTTTTTT
TRBV5-6	TRBJ2-1	TRBD2	NA	CASSPYLGGGSNEQFF	TGTGCCAGCAGCCCCTACCTAGGAGGCGGGAGCAATGAGCAGTTCTTC
TRBV7-9	TRBJ2-7	TRBD2	once	CSSSRPGGRADYEQYF	TGTTCCAGCAGCCGCCCGGGCGGGAGGGCCGACTACGAGCAGTACTTC